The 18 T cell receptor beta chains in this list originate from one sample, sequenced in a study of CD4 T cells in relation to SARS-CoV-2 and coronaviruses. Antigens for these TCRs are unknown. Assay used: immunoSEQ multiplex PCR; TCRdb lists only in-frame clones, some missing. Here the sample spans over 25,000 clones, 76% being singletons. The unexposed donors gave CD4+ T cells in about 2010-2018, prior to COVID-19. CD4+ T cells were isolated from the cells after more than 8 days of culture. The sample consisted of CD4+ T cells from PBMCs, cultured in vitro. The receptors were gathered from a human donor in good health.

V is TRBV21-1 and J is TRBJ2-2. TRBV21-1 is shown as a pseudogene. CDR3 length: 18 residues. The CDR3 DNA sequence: TGTGCCAGCAGCAAAGGGGGAAGGGACCCGGGTCCCTCCGGGGAGCTGTTTTTT. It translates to CASSKGGRDPGPSGELFF.

CDR3 loop: CASSEWVNEQYF. For the CDR3, the DNA is TGTGCCAGCAGTGAATGGGTTAACGAGCAGTACTTC. The chain employs TRBV2 and TRBJ2-7; D gene uncertain. Trimming removed 2 bases at V and 5 bases at J, with 7 bases between. The germline V gene encodes CDR1 SNHLY and CDR2 FYNNEI. The CDR3 is 12 residues long.

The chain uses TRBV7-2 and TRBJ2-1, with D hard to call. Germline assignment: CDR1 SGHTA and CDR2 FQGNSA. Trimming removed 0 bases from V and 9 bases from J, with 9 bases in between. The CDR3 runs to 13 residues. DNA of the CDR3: TGTGCCAGCAGCTTAGCTGTAGTGGCTGAGCAGTTCTTC. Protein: CASSLAVVAEQFF.

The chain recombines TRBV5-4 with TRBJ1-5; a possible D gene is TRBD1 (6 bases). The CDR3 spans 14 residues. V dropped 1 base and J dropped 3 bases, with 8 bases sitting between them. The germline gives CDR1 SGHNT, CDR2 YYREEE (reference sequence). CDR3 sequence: CASSLRGVNQPQHF. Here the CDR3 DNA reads TGTGCCAGCAGCTTGAGGGGGGTCAATCAGCCCCAGCATTTT.

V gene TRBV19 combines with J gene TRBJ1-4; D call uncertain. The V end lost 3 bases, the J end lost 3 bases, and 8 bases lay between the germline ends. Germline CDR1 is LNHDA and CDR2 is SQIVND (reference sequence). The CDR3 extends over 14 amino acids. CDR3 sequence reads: CASSIGRSNEKLFF. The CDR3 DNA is TGTGCCAGTAGTATCGGGAGGTCTAATGAAAAACTGTTTTTT.

The CDR3 DNA follows: TGTGCCATCAGTGAGTCTAGCAGGGGTGGAGAGACCCAGTACTTC. It encodes CAISESSRGGETQYF. The rearrangement joins TRBV10-3 to TRBJ2-5, with D possibly TRBD1 on 6 matching bases. There are 15 residues in the CDR3. Germline CDR1 ENHRY, CDR2 SYGVKD. Trimming removed 0 bases at V and 4 bases at J, with 12 bases between.

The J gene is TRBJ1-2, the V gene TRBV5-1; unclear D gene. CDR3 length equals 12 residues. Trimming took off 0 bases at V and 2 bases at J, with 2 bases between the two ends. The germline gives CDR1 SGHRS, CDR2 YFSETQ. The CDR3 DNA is TGCGCCAGCAGCTTGGACAACTATGGCTACACCTTC. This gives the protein CASSLDNYGYTF.

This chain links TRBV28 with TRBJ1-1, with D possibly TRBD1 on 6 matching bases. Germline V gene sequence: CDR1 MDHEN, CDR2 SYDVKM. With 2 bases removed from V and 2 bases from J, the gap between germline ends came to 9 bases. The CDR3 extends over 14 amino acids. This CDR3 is CASSLVQGNTEAFF. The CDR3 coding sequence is TGTGCCAGCAGTTTAGTACAGGGAAACACTGAAGCTTTCTTT.

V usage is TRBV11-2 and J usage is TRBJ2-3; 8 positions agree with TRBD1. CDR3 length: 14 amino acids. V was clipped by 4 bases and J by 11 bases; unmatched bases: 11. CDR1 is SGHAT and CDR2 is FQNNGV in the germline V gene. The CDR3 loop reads CASSSIRGREGQYF. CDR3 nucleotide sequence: TGTGCCAGCAGCTCGATCAGGGGGCGCGAGGGGCAGTATTTT.

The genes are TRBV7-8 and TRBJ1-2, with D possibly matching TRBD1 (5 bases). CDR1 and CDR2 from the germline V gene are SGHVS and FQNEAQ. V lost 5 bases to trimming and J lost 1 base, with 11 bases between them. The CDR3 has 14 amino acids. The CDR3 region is CASSAAGLNYGYTF. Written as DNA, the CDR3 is TGTGCCAGCAGCGCGGCGGGACTTAACTATGGCTACACCTTC. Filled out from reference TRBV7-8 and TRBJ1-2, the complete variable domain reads GAGVSQSPRYKVAKRGQDVALRCDPISGHVSLFWYQQALGQGPEFLTYFQNEAQLDKSGLPSDRFFAERPEGSVSTLKIQRTQQEDSAVYLCASSAAGLNYGYTFGSGTRLTVV.

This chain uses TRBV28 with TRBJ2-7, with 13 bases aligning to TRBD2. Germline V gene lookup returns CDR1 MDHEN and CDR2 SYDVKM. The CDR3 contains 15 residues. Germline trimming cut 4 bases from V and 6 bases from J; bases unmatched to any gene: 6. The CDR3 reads CASSSPTSGGREQYF. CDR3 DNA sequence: TGTGCCAGCAGTTCGCCGACTAGCGGGGGGCGCGAGCAGTACTTC.

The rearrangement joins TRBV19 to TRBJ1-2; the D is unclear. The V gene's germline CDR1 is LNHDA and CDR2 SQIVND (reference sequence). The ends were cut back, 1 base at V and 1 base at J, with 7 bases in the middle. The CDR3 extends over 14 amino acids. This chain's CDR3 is CASSIVGINYGYTF. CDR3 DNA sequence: TGTGCCAGTAGTATAGTTGGCATTAACTATGGCTACACCTTC.

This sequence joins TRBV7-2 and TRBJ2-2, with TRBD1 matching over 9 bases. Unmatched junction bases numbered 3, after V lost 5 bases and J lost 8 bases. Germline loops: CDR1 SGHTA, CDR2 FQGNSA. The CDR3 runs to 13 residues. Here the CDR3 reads CASSTDRGGELFF. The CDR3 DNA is TGTGCCAGCAGCACAGACAGGGGGGGGGAGCTGTTTTTT.

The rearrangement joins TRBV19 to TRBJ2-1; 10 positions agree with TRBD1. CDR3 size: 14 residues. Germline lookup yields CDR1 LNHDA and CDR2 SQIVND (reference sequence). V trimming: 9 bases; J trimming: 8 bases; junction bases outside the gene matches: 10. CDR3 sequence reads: CASTRDRGGHEQFF. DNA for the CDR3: TGTGCCAGCACCCGGGACAGGGGAGGGCATGAGCAGTTCTTC.

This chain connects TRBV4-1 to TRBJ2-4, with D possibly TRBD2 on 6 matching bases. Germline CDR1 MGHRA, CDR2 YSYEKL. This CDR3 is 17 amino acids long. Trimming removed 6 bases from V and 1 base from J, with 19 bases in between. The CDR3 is CASRTTRGGEAKNIQYF. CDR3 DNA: TGCGCCAGCAGAACGACGCGGGGCGGCGAGGCCAAAAACATTCAGTACTTC.

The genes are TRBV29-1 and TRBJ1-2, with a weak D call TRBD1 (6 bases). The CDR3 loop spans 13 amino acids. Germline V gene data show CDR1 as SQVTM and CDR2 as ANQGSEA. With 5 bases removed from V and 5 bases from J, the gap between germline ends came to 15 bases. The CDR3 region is CSVRGGGFYGYTF. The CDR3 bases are TGCAGCGTTCGCGGGGGCGGTTTTTATGGCTACACCTTC.

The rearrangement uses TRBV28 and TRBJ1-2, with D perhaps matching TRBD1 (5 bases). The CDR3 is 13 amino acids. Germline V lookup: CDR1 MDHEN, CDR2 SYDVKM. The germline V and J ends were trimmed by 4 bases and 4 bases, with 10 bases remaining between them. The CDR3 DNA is TGTGCCAGCAGTTCGGCAGGGCCCTATGGCTACACCTTC. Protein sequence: CASSSAGPYGYTF.

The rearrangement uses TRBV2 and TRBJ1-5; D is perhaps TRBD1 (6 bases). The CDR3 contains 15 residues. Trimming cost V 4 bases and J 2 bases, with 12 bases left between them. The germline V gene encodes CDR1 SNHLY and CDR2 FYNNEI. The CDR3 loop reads CASSVGGSGNQPQHF. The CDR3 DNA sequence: TGTGCCAGCAGTGTCGGGGGCTCGGGCAATCAGCCCCAGCATTTT.